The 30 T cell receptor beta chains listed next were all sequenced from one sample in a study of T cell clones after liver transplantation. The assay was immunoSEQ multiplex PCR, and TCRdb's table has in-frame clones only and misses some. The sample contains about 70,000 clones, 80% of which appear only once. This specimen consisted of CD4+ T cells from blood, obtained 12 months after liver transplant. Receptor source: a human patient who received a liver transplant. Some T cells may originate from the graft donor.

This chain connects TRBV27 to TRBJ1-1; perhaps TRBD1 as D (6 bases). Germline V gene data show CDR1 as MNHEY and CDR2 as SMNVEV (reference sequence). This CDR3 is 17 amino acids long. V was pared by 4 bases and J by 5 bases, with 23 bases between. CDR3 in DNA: TGTGCCAGCAGTTCGACCGTACAGGGATCGGGGGGAACTGAAGCTTTCTTT. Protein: CASSSTVQGSGGTEAFF.

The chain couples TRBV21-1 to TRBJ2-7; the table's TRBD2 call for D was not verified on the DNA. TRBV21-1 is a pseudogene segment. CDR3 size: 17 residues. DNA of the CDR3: TGTGCCAGCAGCAAAATTGGTCTAGCGCACCCAGCCTACGAGCAGTACTTC. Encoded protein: CASSKIGLAHPAYEQYF.

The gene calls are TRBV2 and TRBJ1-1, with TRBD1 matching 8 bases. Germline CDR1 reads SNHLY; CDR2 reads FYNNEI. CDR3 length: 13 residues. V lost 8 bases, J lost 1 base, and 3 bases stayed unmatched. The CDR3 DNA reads TGTGCCAGCGGGGACAGGACGAACACTGAAGCTTTCTTT. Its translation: CASGDRTNTEAFF.

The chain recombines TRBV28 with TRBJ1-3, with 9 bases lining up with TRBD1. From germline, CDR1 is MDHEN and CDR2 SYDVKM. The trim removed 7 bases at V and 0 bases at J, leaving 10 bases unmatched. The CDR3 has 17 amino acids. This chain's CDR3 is CASTITGQGYSGNTIYF. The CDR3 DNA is TGTGCCAGCACCATCACAGGACAGGGGTACTCTGGAAACACCATATATTTT.

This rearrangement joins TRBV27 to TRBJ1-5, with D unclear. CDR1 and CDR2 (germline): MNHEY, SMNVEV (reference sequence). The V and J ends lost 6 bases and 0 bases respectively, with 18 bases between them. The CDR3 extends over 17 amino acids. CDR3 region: CASRPRGGDNSNQPQHF. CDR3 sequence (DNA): TGTGCCAGCAGACCCCGAGGCGGCGACAATAGCAATCAGCCCCAGCATTTT.

In DNA, the CDR3 is TGTGCCACCAGCAGACGGACTAGCGGGGCCTACGAGCAGTACTTC. The encoded protein is CATSRRTSGAYEQYF. J is TRBJ2-7 and V is TRBV15; 12 nucleotides align to TRBD2. Germline CDR1 reads LNHNV; CDR2 reads YYDKDF (reference sequence). The CDR3 spans 15 residues. With V trimmed by 2 bases and J by 2 bases, 1 base remained unmatched.

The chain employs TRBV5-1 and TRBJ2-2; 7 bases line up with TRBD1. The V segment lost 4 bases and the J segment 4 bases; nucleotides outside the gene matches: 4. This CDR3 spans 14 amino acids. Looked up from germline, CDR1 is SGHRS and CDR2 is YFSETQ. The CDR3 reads CASSPGQPTGELFF. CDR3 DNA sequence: TGCGCCAGCAGCCCGGGACAGCCCACCGGGGAGCTGTTTTTT. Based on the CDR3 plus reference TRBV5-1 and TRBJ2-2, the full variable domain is KAGVTQTPRYLIKTRGQQVTLSCSPISGHRSVSWYQQTPGQGLQFLFEYFSETQRNKGNFPGRFSGRQFSNSRSEMNVSTLELGDSALYLCASSPGQPTGELFFGEGSRLTVL.

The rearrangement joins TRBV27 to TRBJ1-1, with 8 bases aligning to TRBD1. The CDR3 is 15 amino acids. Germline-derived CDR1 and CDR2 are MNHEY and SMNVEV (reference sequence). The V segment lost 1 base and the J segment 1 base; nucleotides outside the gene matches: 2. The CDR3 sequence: CASSLFGTGNTEAFF. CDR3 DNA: TGTGCCAGCAGTTTATTCGGGACAGGGAACACTGAAGCTTTCTTT.

CDR3 in amino acids: CASSLDGARTGELFF. CDR3 DNA: TGCGCCAGCAGCTTGGACGGGGCCAGAACCGGGGAGCTGTTTTTT. The rearrangement links TRBV5-1 to TRBJ2-2; either TRBD1 or TRBD2 may fit D (5 bases each). The CDR3 sequence is 15 residues long. Germline loops: CDR1 SGHRS, CDR2 YFSETQ. V was cut by 0 bases and J by 5 bases, with 11 bases left in between.

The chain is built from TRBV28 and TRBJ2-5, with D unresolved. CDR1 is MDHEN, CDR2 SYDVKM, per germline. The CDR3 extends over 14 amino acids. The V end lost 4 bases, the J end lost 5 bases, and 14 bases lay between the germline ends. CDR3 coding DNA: TGTGCCAGCAGTTCTCAGGAAGTGGTGGAGACCCAGTACTTC. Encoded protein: CASSSQEVVETQYF.

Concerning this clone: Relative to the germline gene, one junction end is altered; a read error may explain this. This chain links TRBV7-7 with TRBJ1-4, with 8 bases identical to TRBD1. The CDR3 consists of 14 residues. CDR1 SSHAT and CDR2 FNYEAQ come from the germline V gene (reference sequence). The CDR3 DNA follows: TGTGCTAGCAGCCGACAGGGGATCGGCGAAAAACTGTTTTTT. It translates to CASSRQGIGEKLFF.

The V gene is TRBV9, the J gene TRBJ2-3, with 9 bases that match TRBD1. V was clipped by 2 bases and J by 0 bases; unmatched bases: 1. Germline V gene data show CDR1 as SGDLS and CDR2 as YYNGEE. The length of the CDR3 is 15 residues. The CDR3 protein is CASSVGQGSTDTQYF. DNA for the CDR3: TGTGCCAGCAGCGTGGGACAGGGCAGCACAGATACGCAGTATTTT.

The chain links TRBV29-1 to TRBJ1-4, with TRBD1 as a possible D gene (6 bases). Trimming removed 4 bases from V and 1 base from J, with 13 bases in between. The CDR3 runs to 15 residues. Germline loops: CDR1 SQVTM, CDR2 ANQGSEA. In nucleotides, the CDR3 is TGCAGCGTTGCTGCTACAGGGAGAACTAATGAAAAACTGTTTTTT. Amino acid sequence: CSVAATGRTNEKLFF.

The CDR3 coding sequence is TGCGCCAGCAGTAGGGACGGCCTTAATGAAAAACTGTTTTTT. Translation gives CASSRDGLNEKLFF. The chain employs TRBV5-1 and TRBJ1-4; TRBD1 might be the D (5 bases). V shed 5 bases and J shed 4 bases, with 12 bases lying between them. Germline-derived CDR1 and CDR2 are SGHRS and YFSETQ. There are 14 residues in the CDR3.

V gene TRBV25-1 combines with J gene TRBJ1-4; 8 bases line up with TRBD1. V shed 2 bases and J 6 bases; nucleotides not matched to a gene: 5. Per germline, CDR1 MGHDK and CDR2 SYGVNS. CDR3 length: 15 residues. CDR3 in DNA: TGTGCCAGCAGTGAACCAACAGGGGGGGATGAAAAACTGTTTTTT. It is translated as CASSEPTGGDEKLFF. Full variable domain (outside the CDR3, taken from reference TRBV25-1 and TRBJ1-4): EADIYQTPRYLVIGTGKKITLECSQTMGHDKMYWYQQDPGMELHLIHYSYGVNSTEKGDLSSESTVSRIRTEHFPLTLESARPSHTSQYLCASSEPTGGDEKLFFGSGTQLSVL.

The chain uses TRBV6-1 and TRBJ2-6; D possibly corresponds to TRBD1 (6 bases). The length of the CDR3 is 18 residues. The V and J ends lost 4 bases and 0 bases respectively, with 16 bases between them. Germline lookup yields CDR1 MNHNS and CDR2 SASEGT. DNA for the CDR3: TGTGCCAGCAGTGCCTCCCCGACAGGAGCCTCTGGGGCCAACGTCCTGACTTTC. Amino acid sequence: CASSASPTGASGANVLTF.

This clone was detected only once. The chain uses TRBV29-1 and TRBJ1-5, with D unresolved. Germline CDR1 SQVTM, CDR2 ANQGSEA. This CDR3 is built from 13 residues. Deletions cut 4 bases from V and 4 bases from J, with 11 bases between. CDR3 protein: CSVVAAENQPQHF. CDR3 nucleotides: TGCAGCGTTGTGGCGGCCGAGAATCAGCCCCAGCATTTT.

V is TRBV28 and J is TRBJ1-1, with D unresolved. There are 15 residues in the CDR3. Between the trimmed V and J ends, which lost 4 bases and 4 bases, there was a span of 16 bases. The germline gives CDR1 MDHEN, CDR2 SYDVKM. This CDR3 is CASSYLSGSGTEAFF. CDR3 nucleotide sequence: TGTGCCAGCAGTTATTTGTCCGGGTCGGGCACTGAAGCTTTCTTT.

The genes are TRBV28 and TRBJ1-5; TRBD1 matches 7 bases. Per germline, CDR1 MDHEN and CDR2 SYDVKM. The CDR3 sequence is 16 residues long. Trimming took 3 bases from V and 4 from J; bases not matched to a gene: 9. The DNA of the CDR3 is TGTGCCAGCAGTTTTCAGGCAGGGGGAGGGAATCAGCCCCAGCATTTT. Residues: CASSFQAGGGNQPQHF.

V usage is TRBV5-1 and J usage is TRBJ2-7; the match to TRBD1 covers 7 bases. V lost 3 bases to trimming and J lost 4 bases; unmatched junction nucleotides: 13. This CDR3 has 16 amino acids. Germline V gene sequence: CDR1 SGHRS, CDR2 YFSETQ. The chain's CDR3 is CASSSRTGTTGYEQYF. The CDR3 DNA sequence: TGCGCCAGCAGCTCAAGGACAGGAACCACAGGGTACGAGCAGTACTTC.

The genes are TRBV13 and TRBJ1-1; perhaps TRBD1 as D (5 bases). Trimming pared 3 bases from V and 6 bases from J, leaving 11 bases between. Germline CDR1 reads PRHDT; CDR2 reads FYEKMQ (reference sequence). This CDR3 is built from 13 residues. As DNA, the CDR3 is TGTGCCAGCAGCTTTGGGCAGGGAGCTGAAGCTTTCTTT. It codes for CASSFGQGAEAFF.

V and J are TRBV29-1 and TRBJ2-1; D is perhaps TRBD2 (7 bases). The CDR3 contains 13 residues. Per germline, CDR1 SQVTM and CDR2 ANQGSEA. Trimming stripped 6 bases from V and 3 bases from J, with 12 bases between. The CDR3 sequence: CSVEGGLYNEQFF. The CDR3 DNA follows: TGCAGCGTCGAGGGGGGGCTCTACAATGAGCAGTTCTTC.

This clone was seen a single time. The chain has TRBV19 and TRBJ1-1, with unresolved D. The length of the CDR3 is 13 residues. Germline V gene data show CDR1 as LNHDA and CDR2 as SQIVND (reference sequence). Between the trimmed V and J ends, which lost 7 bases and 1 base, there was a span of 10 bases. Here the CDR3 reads CASIAQKNTEAFF. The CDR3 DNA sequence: TGTGCCAGTATAGCACAAAAGAACACTGAAGCTTTCTTT.

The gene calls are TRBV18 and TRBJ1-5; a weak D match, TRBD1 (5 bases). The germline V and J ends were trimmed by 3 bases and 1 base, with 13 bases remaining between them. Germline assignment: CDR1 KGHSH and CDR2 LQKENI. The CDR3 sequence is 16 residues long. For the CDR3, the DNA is TGTGCCAGCTCACCGGGGACGGTAAGCAGCAATCAGCCCCAGCATTTT. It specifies CASSPGTVSSNQPQHF.

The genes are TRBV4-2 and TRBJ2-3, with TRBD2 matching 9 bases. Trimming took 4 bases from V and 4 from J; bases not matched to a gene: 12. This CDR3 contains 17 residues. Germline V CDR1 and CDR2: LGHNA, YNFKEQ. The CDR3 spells CASSPRLAEGAPDTQYF. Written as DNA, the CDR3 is TGTGCCAGCAGCCCCCGACTAGCGGAGGGAGCCCCAGATACGCAGTATTTT.

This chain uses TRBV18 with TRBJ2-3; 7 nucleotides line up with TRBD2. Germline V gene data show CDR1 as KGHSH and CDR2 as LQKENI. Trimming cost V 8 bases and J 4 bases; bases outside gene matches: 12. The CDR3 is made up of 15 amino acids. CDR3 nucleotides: TGTGCCAGCGGCGTTGGGAGGGTCATGGCAGATACGCAGTATTTT. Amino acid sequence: CASGVGRVMADTQYF.

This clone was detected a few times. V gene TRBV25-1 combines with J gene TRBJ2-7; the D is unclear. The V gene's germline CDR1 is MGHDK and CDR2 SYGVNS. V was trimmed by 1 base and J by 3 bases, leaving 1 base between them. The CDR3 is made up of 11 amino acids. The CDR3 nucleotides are TGTGCCAGCAGTGAATTCTACGAGCAGTACTTC. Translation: CASSEFYEQYF.

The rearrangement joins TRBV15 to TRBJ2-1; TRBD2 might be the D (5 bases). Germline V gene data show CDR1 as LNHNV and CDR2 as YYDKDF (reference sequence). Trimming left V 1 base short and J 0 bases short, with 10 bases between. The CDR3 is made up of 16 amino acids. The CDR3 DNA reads TGTGCCACCAGCAGAGCGGTAGGGAGCTCCTACAATGAGCAGTTCTTC. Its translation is CATSRAVGSSYNEQFF.

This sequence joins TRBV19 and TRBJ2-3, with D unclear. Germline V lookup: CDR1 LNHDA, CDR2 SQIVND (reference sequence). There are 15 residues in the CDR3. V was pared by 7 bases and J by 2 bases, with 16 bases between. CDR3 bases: TGTGCCAGTATGAGTGTGCTTTCCCTCACAGATACGCAGTATTTT. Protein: CASMSVLSLTDTQYF.

The CDR3 here is CASAETDYYGYTF. CDR3 nucleotide sequence: TGCGCCAGTGCCGAGACAGACTACTATGGCTACACCTTC. The genes are TRBV10-2 and TRBJ1-2; D is possibly TRBD1 (5 bases). The CDR3 has 13 amino acids. Trimming shortened V by 9 bases and J by 3 bases, and 14 bases separated the two germline ends. Germline V CDR1 and CDR2: WSHSY, SAAADI.